This TCR beta chain was captured by sequencing in a study of somatic mutations in cytotoxic T cells in rheumatoid arthritis (dated by TCRdb to 2016 to 2017). Broadly, across the study: Patient peripheral blood (just under 31 ml EDTA) was drawn right after diagnosis and before any treatment started. Sorted V beta1+ cells also underwent TCRB sequencing, and some V beta antibody-stained T-cell populations were flow-sorted at nearly 100% purity on a FACSAria II or Sony SH800. Whether expanded CD8+ T-cell clones in untreated, newly diagnosed rheumatoid arthritis carry somatic mutations was the study question, and clonality was characterized with TCRB deep sequencing. A total of 65 rheumatoid arthritis patients and 15 to 20 healthy controls underwent TCRB deep sequencing. Patients and controls did not essentially differ in median age, which was nearly identical between the groups. Overall study outcomes, separate from this receptor: Rheumatoid arthritis patients and age-matched healthy controls did not significantly differ in CD8+ T-cell clonality. The slight TRBV07 underrepresentation in patients was not adjusted for multiple comparisons. In patients, CD8+ clonality rose with age (Spearman r ≈ 0.49), which was not the case in healthy controls. In 8 of 65 patients the largest CD8+ clone exceeded 20% of CD8+ cells, and several identical CD8+ TCRB sequences were shared between blood and synovial fluid. The antigen targets of the expanded CD8+ clones were unknown, and absence from virus-specific databases did not rule out viral specificity.

Notes on this clone: Its antigen remains undetermined. The sample holds no much larger clone one base away, and base qualities are not on file.

On an AutoMACS, CD4+ and CD8+ cells were isolated via positive magnetic bead selection, and their purity was verified by flow cytometry. After a first flow cytometry screen using a TCR V beta antibody panel, clonal expansions were characterized through TCRB deep sequencing of sorted CD8+ fractions. Peripheral blood mononuclear cells were isolated by Ficoll-Paque PLUS density gradient separation. Nucleospin Tissue or Tissue XS kits were used to extract DNA from CD4-enriched, CD8-enriched or PBMC samples, and a Qubit 2.0 fluorometer was used for quantification. The immunoSEQ assay was applied to genomic DNA for TCRB CDR3 sequencing. Under the source paper's analysis protocol: Patient CD8+ clones larger than 1% were compared against published virus-specific TCRB sequences, and only a few matched. Only productive TCRB rearrangements were included in the analyses. Clonality was calculated as a Shannon entropy-based productive clonality index, and a clone was defined by a unique TCRB CDR3 sequence. To calculate repertoire overlap between two samples, the template counts of each clone were considered relative to each sample's total templates. Flow cytometry-measured V-gene usage correlated with V-gene usage from TCRB sequencing, with a Spearman r of approximately 0.55. TCRdb holds this immuneACCESS table with in-frame rearrangements only. Some clones are missing; in checked studies, unresolved V genes explain under half, and the rest has no known cause. V, J and clone size reflect that table, while D and trimming were determined from the DNA. The sample profile shows 15,000 to 20,000 clones; 75% to 90% of them were found once. The ten largest clonotypes hold around 15% of the sample.

From a lookup of the germline V gene, CDR1 and CDR2 are MDHEN and SYDVKM. From the cysteine up to the phenylalanine, the CDR3 has a length of 16 residues. CDR3 DNA is the only sequence kept; it has 48 bases, read in frame from the first base. V trim: 4 bases; J trim: 4 bases; unmatched bases: 11. The specimen sequenced was CD8+ T cells sorted from blood. This chain joins TRBV28 to TRBJ2-5; TRBD2 matches 8 bases in the middle. The TCR sequence derives from an adult with rheumatoid arthritis. The bases are TGTGCCAGCAGTTCTCTCGGGGGGGACATCGGAGAGACCCAGTACTTC. Translated, this gives CASSSLGGDIGETQYF.